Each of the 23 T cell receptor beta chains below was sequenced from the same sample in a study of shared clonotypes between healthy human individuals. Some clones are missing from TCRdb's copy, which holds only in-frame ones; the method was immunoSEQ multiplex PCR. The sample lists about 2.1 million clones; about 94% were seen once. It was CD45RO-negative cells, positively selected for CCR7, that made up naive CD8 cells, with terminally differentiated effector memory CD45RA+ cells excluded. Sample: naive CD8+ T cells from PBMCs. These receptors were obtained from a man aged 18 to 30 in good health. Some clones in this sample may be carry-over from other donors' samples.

The DNA of the CDR3 is TGCGCCAGCAGCCGCGACAGGGGTCAAGAGACCCAGTACTTC. Its translation is CASSRDRGQETQYF. The V gene is TRBV5-1, the J gene TRBJ2-5; 8 nucleotides match TRBD1. V lost 4 bases and J lost 2; bases outside the gene matches: 4. The CDR3 is made up of 14 amino acids. Germline V gives CDR1 SGHRS, CDR2 YFSETQ. Full variable domain (outside the CDR3, taken from reference TRBV5-1 and TRBJ2-5): KAGVTQTPRYLIKTRGQQVTLSCSPISGHRSVSWYQQTPGQGLQFLFEYFSETQRNKGNFPGRFSGRQFSNSRSEMNVSTLELGDSALYLCASSRDRGQETQYFGPGTRLLVL.

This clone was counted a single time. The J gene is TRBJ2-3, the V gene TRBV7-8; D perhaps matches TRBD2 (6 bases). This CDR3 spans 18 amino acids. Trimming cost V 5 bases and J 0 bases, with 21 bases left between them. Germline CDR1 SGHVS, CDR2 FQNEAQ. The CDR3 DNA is TGTGCCAGCAGCCCAATATACACTTCTAGCGTTAGCACAGATACGCAGTATTTT. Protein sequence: CASSPIYTSSVSTDTQYF.

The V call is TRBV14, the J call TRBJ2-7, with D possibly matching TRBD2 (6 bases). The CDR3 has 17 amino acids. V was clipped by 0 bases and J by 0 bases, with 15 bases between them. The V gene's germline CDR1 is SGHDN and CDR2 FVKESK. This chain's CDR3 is CASSQDQDRESSYEQYF. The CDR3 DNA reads TGTGCCAGCAGCCAAGATCAGGACCGGGAGAGCTCCTACGAGCAGTACTTC.

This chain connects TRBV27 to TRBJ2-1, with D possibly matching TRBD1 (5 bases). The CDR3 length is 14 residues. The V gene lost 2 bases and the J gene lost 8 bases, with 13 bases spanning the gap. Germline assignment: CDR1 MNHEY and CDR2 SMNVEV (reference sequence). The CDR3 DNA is TGTGCCAGCAGTTTACTCGTGACAGTGGATGAGCAGTTCTTC. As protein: CASSLLVTVDEQFF.

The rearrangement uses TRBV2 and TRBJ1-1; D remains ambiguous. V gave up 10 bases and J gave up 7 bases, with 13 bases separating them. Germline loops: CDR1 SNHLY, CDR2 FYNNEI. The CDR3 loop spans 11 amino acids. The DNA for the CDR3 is TGTGCCATCGAAGGGCCCCTTGAAGCTTTCTTT. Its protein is CAIEGPLEAFF.

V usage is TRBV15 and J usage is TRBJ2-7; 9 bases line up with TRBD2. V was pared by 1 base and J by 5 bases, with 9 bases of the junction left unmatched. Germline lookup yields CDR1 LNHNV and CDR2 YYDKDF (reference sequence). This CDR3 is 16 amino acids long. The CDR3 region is CATSRGNSGSADEQYF. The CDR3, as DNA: TGTGCCACCAGCAGAGGTAATAGCGGGAGCGCAGACGAGCAGTACTTC. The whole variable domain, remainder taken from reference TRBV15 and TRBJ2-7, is DAMVIQNPRYQVTQFGKPVTLSCSQTLNHNVMYWYQQKSSQAPKLLFHYYDKDFNNEADTPDNFQSRRPNTSFCFLDIRSPGLGDTAMYLCATSRGNSGSADEQYFGPGTRLTVT.

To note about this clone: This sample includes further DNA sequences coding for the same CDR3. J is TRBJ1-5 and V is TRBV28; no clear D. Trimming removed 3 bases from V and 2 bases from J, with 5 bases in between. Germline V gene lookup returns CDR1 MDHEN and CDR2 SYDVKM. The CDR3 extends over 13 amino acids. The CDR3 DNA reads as TGTGCCAGCAGTTTCGTCGGCAATCAGCCCCAGCATTTT. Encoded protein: CASSFVGNQPQHF.

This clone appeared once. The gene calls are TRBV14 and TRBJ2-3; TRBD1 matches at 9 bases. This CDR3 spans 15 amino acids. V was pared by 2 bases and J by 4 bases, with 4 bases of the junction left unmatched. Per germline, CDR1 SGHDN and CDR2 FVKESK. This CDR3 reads CASSQLGQGSDTQYF. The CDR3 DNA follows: TGTGCCAGCAGCCAACTAGGACAGGGGTCAGATACGCAGTATTTT.

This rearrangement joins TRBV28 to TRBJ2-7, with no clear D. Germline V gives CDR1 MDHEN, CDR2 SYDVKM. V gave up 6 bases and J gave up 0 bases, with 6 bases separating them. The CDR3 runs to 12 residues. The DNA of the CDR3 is TGTGCCAGCAGAGCCAACTCCTACGAGCAGTACTTC. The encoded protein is CASRANSYEQYF.

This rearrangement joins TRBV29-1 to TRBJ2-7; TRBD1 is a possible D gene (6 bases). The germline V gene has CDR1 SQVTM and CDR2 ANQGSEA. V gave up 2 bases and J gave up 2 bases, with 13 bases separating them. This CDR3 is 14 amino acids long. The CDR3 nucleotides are TGCAGCGTTGAAATCAGGGACACCACCTACGAGCAGTACTTC. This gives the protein CSVEIRDTTYEQYF.

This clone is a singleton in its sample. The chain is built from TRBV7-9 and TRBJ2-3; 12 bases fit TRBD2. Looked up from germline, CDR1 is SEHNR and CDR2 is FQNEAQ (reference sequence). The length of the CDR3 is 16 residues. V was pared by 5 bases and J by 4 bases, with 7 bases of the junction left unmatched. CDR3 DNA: TGTGCCAGCAGCCCCCTAGCGGGAGGGCCTTCAGATACGCAGTATTTT. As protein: CASSPLAGGPSDTQYF. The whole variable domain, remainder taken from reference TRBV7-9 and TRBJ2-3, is DTGVSQNPRHKITKRGQNVTFRCDPISEHNRLYWYRQTLGQGPEFLTYFQNEAQLEKSRLLSDRFSAERPKGSFSTLEIQRTEQGDSAMYLCASSPLAGGPSDTQYFGPGTRLTVL.

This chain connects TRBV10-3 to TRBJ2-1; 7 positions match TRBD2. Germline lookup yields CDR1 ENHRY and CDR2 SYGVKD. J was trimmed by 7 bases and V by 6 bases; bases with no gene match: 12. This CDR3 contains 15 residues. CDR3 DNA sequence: TGTGCCATCAGCTACGCTAGCGGAGCGGGGAATGAGCAGTTCTTC. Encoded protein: CAISYASGAGNEQFF.

CDR3 DNA sequence: TGTGCCAGCAGCTTACGGCAGGGGTTGGCAGATACGCAGTATTTT. It is translated as CASSLRQGLADTQYF. The rearrangement links TRBV5-4 to TRBJ2-3; D possibly corresponds to TRBD1 (6 bases). The CDR3 extends over 15 amino acids. Trimming pared 2 bases from V and 4 bases from J, leaving 14 bases between. The germline gives CDR1 SGHNT, CDR2 YYREEE (reference sequence).

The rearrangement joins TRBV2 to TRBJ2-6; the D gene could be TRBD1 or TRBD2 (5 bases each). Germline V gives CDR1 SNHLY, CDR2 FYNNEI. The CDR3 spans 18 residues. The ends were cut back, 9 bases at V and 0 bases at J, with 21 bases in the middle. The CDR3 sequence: CARGVPRLPFSGANVLTF. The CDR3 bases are TGTGCCAGGGGGGTACCCCGGTTACCCTTCTCTGGGGCCAACGTCCTGACTTTC. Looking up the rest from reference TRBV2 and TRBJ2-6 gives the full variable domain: EPEVTQTPSHQVTQMGQEVILRCVPISNHLYFYWYRQILGQKVEFLVSFYNNEISEKSEIFDDQFSVERPDGSNFTLKIRSTKLEDSAMYFCARGVPRLPFSGANVLTFGAGSRLTVL.

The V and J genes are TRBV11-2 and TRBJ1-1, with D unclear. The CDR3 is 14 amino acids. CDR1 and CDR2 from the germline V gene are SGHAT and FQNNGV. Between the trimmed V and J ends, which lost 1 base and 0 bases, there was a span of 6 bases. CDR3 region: CASSLVRLNTEAFF. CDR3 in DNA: TGTGCCAGCAGCTTAGTTCGGTTGAACACTGAAGCTTTCTTT.

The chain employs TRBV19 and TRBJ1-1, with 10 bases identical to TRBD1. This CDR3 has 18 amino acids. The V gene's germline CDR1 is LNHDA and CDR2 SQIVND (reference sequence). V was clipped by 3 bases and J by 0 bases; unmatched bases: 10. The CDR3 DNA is TGTGCCAGTAGTATCGAGCGGACAGGGGGTCTGATGAACACTGAAGCTTTCTTT. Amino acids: CASSIERTGGLMNTEAFF.

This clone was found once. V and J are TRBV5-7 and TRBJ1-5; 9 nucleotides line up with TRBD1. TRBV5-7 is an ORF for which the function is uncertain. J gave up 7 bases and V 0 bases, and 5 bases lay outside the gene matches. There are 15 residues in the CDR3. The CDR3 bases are TGTGCCAGCAGCTTGGCGGGACAGGGATACCAGCCCCAGCATTTT. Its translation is CASSLAGQGYQPQHF.

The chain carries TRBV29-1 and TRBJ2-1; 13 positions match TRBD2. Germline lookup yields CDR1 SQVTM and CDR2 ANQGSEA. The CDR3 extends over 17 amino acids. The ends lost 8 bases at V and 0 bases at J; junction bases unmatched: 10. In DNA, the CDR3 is TGCAGCTCTGGACTAGCGGGGGTCCCAAGCTCCTACAATGAGCAGTTCTTC. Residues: CSSGLAGVPSSYNEQFF.

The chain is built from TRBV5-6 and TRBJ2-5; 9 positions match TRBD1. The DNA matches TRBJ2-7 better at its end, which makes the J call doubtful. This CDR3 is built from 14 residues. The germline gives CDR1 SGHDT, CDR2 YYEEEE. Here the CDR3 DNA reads TGTGCCAGCAGCATGTCCGGGACAGGGAACGAGCAGTACTTC. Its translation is CASSMSGTGNEQYF.

The CDR3 is CASSLGSGGFYGYTF. The CDR3, as DNA: TGTGCCAGCAGCTTAGGCTCTGGGGGGTTCTATGGCTACACCTTC. The chain joins TRBV7-9 to TRBJ1-2, with D tentatively TRBD1 (5 bases). V was cut by 1 base and J by 4 bases, with 13 bases left in between. The CDR3 has 15 residues. Germline V CDR1 and CDR2: SEHNR, FQNEAQ (reference sequence).

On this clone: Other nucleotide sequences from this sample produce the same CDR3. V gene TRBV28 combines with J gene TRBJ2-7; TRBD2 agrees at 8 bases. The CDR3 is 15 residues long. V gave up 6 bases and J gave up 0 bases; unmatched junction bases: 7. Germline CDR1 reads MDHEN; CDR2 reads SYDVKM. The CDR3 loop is CASSLTSASSYEQYF. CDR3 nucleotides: TGTGCCAGCAGCCTGACTAGCGCGAGCTCCTACGAGCAGTACTTC.

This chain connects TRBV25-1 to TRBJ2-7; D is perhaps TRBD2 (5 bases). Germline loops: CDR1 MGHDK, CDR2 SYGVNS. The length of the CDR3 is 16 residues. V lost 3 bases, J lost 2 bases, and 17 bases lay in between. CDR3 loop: CASSDGRVLTPYEQYF. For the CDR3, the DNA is TGTGCCAGCAGTGATGGGCGGGTCCTGACGCCCTACGAGCAGTACTTC.

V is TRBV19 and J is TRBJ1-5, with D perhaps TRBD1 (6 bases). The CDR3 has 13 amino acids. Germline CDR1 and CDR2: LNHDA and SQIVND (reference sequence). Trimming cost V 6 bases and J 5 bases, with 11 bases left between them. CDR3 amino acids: CASRGTRDQPQHF. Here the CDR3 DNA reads TGTGCCAGTAGAGGGACAAGAGATCAGCCCCAGCATTTT.